This T cell receptor (beta chain) was sequenced for a study of T cells of healthy individuals. TCRdb re-derived calls from the 5' RACE reads in MiXCR, one entry per CDR3 protein. This sample carries around 53,000 distinct CDR3 sequences, roughly 14% of them seen once, and the ten largest clones take roughly 15%. This CDR3 has 14 residues. Trimming took 2 bases from V and 2 from J, leaving 9 bases between them. Germline values: CDR1 LGHDT, CDR2 YNNKEL (reference sequence). This clonotype was picked up many times. The chain has TRBV3-1 and TRBJ2-5; no reliable D call. The receptor was derived from a human donor in good health. CDR3 region: CASSQYPLQETQYF. As DNA, the CDR3 is TGTGCCAGCAGCCAATATCCACTACAAGAGACCCAGTACTTC.